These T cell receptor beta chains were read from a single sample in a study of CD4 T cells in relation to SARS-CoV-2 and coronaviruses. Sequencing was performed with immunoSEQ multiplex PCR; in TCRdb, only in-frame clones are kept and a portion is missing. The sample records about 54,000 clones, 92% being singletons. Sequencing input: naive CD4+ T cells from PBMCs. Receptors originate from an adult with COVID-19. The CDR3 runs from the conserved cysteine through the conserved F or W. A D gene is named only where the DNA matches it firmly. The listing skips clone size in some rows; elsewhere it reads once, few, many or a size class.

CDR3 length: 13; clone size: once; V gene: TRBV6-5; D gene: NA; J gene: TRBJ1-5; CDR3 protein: CATGGGGDQPQHF; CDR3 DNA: TGTGCCACTGGGGGAGGGGGGGATCAGCCCCAGCATTTT
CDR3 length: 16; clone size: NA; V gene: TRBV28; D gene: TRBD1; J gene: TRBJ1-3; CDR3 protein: CASSRGQGGVRNTIYF; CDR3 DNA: TGTGCCAGCAGTAGGGGACAGGGGGGAGTTAGAAACACCATATATTTT
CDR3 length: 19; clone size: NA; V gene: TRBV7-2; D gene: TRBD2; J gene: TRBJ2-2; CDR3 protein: CASSTRRRREGANTGELFF; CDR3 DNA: TGTGCCAGCAGCACCCGCCGTAGGCGGGAGGGCGCGAACACCGGGGAGCTGTTTTTT
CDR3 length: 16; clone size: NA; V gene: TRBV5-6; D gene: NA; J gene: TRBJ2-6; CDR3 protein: CASSRDRTRGANVLTF; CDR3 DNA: TGTGCCAGCAGCCGGGACCGAACGCGGGGGGCCAACGTCCTGACTTTC
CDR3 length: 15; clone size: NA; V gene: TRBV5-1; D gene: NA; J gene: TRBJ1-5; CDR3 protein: CAGKRSGAAEGPQHF; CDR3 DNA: TGCGCCGGGAAGAGATCAGGTGCCGCGGAGGGACCCCAGCATTTT
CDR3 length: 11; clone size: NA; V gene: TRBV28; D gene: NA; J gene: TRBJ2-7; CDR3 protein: CASSLAYEQYF; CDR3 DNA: TGTGCCAGCAGTTTGGCCTACGAGCAGTACTTC
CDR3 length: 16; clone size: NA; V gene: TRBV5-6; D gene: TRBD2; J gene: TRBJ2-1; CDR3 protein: CASSLEGRRGRNEQFF; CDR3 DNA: TGTGCCAGCAGCTTGGAGGGCAGACGCGGGAGAAATGAGCAGTTCTTC
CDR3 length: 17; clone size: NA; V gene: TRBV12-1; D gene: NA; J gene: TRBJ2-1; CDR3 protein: CASNPPPAGGAENEQFF; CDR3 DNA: TGTGCCAGCAATCCTCCCCCCGCAGGGGGCGCAGAGAATGAGCAGTTCTTC
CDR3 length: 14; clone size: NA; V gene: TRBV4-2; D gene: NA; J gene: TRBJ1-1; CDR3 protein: CASSQSAGVFEAFF; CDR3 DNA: TGTGCCAGCAGCCAGTCAGCAGGGGTTTTTGAAGCTTTCTTT
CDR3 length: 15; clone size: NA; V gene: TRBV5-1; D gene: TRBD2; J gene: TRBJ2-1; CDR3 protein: CASSLSGGKNNEQFF; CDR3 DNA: TGCGCCAGCAGCTTGAGCGGGGGCAAGAACAATGAGCAGTTCTTC
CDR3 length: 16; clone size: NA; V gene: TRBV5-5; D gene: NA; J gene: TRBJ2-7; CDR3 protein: CASSLAPGQGSYEQYF; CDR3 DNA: TGTGCCAGCAGCTTGGCCCCAGGGCAGGGCTCCTACGAGCAGTACTTC
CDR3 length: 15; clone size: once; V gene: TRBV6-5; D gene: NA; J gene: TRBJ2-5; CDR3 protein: CASSYSGVRQETQYF; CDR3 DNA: TGTGCCAGCAGTTACTCTGGGGTTAGGCAAGAGACCCAGTACTTC
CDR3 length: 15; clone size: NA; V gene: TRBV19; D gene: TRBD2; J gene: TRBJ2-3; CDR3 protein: CASKVTREQTDTQYF; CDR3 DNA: TGTGCCAGTAAGGTAACGCGGGAGCAAACAGATACGCAGTATTTT
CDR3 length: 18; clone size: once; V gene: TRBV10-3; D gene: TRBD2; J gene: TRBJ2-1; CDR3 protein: CAISESGTSGRAMNEQFF; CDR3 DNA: TGTGCCATCAGTGAGTCTGGGACTAGCGGGAGGGCTATGAATGAGCAGTTCTTC
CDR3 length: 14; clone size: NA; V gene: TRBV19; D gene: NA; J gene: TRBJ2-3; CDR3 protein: CASSRGSGTDTQYF; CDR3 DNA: TGTGCCAGTTCGCGAGGTAGCGGCACAGATACGCAGTATTTT
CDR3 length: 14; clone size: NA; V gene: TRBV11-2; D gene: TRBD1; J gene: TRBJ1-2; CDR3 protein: CASSSGPGQGVYTF; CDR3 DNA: TGTGCCAGCAGCTCAGGTCCGGGACAGGGGGTCTACACCTTC
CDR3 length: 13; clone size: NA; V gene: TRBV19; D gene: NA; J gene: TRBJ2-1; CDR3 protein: CASSNRDATEQFF; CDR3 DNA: TGTGCCAGTAGTAACCGGGACGCCACCGAGCAGTTCTTC
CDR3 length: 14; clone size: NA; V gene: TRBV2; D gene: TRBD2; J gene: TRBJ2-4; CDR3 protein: CASTRDYVKNIQYF; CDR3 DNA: TGTGCCAGCACCCGGGACTATGTTAAAAACATTCAGTACTTC
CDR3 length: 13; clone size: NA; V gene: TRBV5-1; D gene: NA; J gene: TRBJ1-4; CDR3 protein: CASRITGNEKLFF; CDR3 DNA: TGCGCCAGCAGGATAACAGGGAATGAAAAACTGTTTTTT
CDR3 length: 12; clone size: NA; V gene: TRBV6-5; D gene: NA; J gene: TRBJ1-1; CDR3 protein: CASGRGVLEAFF; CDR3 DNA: TGTGCCAGCGGGAGAGGAGTTTTGGAAGCTTTCTTT
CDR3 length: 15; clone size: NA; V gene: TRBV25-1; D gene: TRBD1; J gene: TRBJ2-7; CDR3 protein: CASSEFGDRGHEQYF; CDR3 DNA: TGTGCCAGCAGTGAATTCGGGGACAGGGGGCACGAGCAGTACTTC
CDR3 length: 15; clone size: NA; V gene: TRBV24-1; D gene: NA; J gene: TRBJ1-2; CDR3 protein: CATSDLHRTAEGYTF; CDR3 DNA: TGTGCCACCAGTGATTTGCACCGGACAGCGGAGGGCTACACCTTC
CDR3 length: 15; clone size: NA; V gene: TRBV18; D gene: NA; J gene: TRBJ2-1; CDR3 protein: CASSLNPGGQDEQFF; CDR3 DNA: TGTGCCAGCTCCCTCAATCCGGGAGGACAGGATGAGCAGTTCTTC
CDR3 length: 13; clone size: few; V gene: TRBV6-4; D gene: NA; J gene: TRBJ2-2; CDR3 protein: CASSDRDTGELFF; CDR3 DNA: TGTGCCAGCAGTGACAGGGACACCGGGGAGCTGTTTTTT
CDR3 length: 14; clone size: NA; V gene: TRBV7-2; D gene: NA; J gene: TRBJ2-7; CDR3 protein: CASSSQTTSYEQYF; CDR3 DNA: TGTGCCAGCAGCTCTCAGACTACCTCCTACGAGCAGTACTTC
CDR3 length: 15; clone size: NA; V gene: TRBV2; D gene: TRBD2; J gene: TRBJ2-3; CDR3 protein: CASSEGRESTDTQYF; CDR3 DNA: TGTGCCAGCAGTGAAGGGCGGGAGTCCACAGATACGCAGTATTTT
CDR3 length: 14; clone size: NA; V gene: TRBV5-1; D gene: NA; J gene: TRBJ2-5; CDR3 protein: CASSRDSPQETQYF; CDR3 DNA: TGCGCCAGCAGCAGAGACAGTCCACAAGAGACCCAGTACTTC
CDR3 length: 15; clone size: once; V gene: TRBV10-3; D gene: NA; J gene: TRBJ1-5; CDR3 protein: CAINKRAALNQPQHF; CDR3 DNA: TGTGCCATCAATAAGAGGGCTGCCCTTAATCAGCCCCAGCATTTT
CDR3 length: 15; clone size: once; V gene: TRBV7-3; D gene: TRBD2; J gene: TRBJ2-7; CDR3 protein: CASSLQAGGPYEQYF; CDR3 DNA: TGTGCCAGCAGCTTACAGGCGGGAGGGCCCTACGAGCAGTACTTC
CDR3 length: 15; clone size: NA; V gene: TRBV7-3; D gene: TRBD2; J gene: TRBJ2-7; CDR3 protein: CASSLLAGNSYEQYF; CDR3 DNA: TGTGCCAGCAGCTTACTAGCGGGGAACTCCTACGAGCAGTACTTC
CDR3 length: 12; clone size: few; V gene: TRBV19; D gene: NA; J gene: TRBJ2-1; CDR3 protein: CASSIVQDEQFF; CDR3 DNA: TGTGCCAGTAGTATAGTTCAGGATGAGCAGTTCTTC
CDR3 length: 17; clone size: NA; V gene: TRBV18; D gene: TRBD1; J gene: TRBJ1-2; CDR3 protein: CASSPLGTTTGHYGYTF; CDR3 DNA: TGTGCCAGCTCACCATTGGGGACTACGACAGGGCACTATGGCTACACCTTC
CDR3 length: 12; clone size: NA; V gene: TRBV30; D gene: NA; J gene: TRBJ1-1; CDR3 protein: CAWSGGWTEAFF; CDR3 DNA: TGTGCCTGGAGTGGGGGTTGGACTGAAGCTTTCTTT
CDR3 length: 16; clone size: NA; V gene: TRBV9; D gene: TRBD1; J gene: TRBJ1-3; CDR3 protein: CASSAWDSNSGNTIYF; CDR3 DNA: TGTGCCAGCAGCGCATGGGACAGCAACTCTGGAAACACCATATATTTT
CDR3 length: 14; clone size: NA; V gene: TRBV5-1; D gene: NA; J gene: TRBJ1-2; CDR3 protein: CASSLRTDHYGYTF; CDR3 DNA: TGCGCCAGCAGCCTAAGGACAGACCACTATGGCTACACCTTC
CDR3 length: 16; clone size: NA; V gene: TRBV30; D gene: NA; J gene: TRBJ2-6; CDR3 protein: CAWSVLAASGANVLTF; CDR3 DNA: TGTGCCTGGAGTGTTCTTGCGGCAAGCGGGGCCAACGTCCTGACTTTC
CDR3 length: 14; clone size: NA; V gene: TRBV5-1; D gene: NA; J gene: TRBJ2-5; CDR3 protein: CASSPSSVQETQYF; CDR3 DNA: TGCGCCAGCAGCCCAAGCTCCGTACAAGAGACCCAGTACTTC
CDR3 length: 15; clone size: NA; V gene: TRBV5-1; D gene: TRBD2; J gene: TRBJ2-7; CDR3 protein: CASSLVSGDTYEQYF; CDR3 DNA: TGCGCCAGCAGCTTGGTTAGCGGGGATACCTACGAGCAGTACTTC
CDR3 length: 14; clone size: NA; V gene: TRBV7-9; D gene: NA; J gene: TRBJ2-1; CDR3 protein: CASSRVLIHNEQFF; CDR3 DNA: TGTGCCAGCAGCCGAGTCCTAATACACAATGAGCAGTTCTTC
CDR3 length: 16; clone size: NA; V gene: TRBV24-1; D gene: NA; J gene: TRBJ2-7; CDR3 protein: CATSDSSSPLSYEQYF; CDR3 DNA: TGTGCCACCAGTGATTCATCCAGCCCGCTCTCCTACGAGCAGTACTTC
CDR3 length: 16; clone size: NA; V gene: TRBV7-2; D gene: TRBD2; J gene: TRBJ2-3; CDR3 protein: CASSSGTSGMHYTQYF; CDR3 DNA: TGTGCCAGCAGCTCCGGGACTAGCGGGATGCATTATACGCAGTATTTT
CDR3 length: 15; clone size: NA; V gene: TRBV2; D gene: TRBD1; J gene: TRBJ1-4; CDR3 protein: CASRGPGQANEKLFF; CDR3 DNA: TGTGCCAGCAGGGGACCGGGACAGGCTAATGAAAAACTGTTTTTT
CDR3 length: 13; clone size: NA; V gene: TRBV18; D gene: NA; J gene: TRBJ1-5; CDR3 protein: CASSPDRNQPQHF; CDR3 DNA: TGTGCCAGCTCCCCGGACAGAAATCAGCCCCAGCATTTT
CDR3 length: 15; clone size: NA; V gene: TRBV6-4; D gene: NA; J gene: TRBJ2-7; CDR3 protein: CASTRGFFHSYEQYF; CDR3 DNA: TGTGCCAGCACCCGGGGATTTTTCCACTCCTACGAGCAGTACTTC
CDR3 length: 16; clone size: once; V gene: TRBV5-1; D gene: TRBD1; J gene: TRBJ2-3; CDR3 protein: CASKDSGTGYSDTQYF; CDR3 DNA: TGCGCCAGCAAAGACTCCGGGACAGGGTACTCAGATACGCAGTATTTT
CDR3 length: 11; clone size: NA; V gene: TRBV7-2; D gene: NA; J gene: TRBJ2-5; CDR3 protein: CASSGRKTQYF; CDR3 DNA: TGTGCCAGCAGCGGCAGGAAGACCCAGTACTTC
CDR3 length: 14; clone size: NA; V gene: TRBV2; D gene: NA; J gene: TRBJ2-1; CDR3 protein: CASRFQSSYNEQFF; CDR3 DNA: TGTGCCAGCAGATTTCAGAGCTCCTACAATGAGCAGTTCTTC
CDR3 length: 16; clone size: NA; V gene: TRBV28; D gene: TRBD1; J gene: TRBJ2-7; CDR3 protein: CASSLFGTGGTYEQYF; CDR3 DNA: TGTGCCAGCAGTTTATTCGGGACAGGGGGGACCTACGAGCAGTACTTC
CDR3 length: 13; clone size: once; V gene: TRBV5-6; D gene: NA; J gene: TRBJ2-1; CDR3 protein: CASSLVHKDEQFF; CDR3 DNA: TGTGCCAGCAGCTTGGTACACAAGGATGAGCAGTTCTTC
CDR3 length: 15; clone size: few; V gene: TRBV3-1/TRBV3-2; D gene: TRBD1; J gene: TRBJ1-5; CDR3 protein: CASSQADRGDQPQHF; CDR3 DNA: TGTGCCAGCAGCCAAGCGGACAGGGGGGATCAGCCCCAGCATTTT
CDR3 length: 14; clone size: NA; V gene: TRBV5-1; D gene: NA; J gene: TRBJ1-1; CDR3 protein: CASSLEPMNTEAFF; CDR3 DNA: TGCGCCAGCAGCTTGGAGCCCATGAACACTGAAGCTTTCTTT
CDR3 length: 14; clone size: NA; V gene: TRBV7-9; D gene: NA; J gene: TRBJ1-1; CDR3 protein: CASSLDWENTEAFF; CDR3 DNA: TGTGCCAGCAGCTTAGATTGGGAAAACACTGAAGCTTTCTTT
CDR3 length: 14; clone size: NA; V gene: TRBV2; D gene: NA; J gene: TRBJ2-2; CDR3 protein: CASSGYRNTGELFF; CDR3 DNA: TGTGCCAGCAGTGGATACAGAAACACCGGGGAGCTGTTTTTT
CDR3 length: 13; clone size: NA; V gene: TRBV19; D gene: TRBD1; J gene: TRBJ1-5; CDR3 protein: CASSDREYQPQHF; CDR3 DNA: TGTGCCAGTAGTGACAGGGAATATCAGCCCCAGCATTTT
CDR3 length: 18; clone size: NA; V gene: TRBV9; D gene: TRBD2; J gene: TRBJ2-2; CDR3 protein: CASSVDPRLAGGTGELFF; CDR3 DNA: TGTGCCAGCAGCGTAGATCCTCGGCTAGCGGGCGGCACCGGGGAGCTGTTTTTT
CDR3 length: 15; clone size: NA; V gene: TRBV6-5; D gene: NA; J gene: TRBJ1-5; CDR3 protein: CASRTTGFEGQPQHF; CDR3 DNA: TGTGCCAGCAGGACTACAGGGTTTGAAGGGCAGCCCCAGCATTTT
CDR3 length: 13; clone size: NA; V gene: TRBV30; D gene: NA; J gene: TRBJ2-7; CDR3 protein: CAWSPDRLYEQYF; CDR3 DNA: TGTGCCTGGAGTCCCGACAGACTTTACGAGCAGTACTTC